This is a list of T cell receptor beta chains from one sample in a study of shared clonotypes between healthy human individuals. The data were produced by immunoSEQ multiplex PCR, yet TCRdb's version contains in-frame clones alone and is incomplete. The table includes hundreds of thousands of clones, roughly 95% detected once. Sequencing input: naive CD8+ T cells sorted from blood. Receptors were obtained from a woman aged 25 to 39 in good health. Each CDR3 is given with its conserved first and last residue. A D gene is named only where the DNA matches it firmly. Not all rows give a size; the values are once, few, many and, for expanded clones, a class.

cdr3_length	clone_size	v_call	j_call	d_call	cdr3_nt	cdr3_aa
16	NA	TRBV28	TRBJ1-5	NA	TGTGCCAGCAGTTTATATGGGGTCGGGGGCAATCAGCCCCAGCATTTT	CASSLYGVGGNQPQHF
15	NA	TRBV2	TRBJ2-5	TRBD2	TGTGCCAGCAGGGGCTGGGAGGGCTCCCAAGAGACCCAGTACTTC	CASRGWEGSQETQYF
16	NA	TRBV7-6	TRBJ1-1	TRBD1	TGTGCCAGCAGCTTAGATGGACAGGGCCTAAGCACTGAAGCTTTCTTT	CASSLDGQGLSTEAFF
16	NA	TRBV29-1	TRBJ2-1	TRBD1	TGCAGCGTTGAAGATTGGGGACAGGGTGTGGTAAATGAGCAGTTCTTC	CSVEDWGQGVVNEQFF
13	NA	TRBV5-1	TRBJ2-7	NA	TGCGCCAGCAGCTTTGGGTTAGGGGACGAGCAGTACTTC	CASSFGLGDEQYF
14	NA	TRBV5-1	TRBJ1-2	TRBD1	TGCGCCAGCAGTGAAGGGACAGACGGCTATGGCTACACCTTC	CASSEGTDGYGYTF
13	NA	TRBV7-9	TRBJ2-1	NA	TGTGCCAGCAGTCCAGGGTCCTACAATGAGCAGTTCTTC	CASSPGSYNEQFF
14	once	TRBV2	TRBJ2-7	NA	TGTGCCAGCAGTGATGGGGGGATCTCCTACGAGCAGTACTTC	CASSDGGISYEQYF
17	NA	TRBV4-1	TRBJ2-1	NA	TGCGCCAGCAGCCAAGATGGTTTCGCTAGCGAGGACAATGAGCAGTTCTTC	CASSQDGFASEDNEQFF
13	NA	TRBV27	TRBJ2-3	NA	TGTGCCAGCAGTTCCCGGACGGAGGATACGCAGTATTTT	CASSSRTEDTQYF
15	NA	TRBV19	TRBJ2-3	TRBD2	TGTGCCAGTAGCATAGCGGGAGGCCTCACAGATACGCAGTATTTT	CASSIAGGLTDTQYF
10	NA	TRBV29-1	TRBJ2-7	NA	TGCAGCGTCTGGGATTTCGAGCAGTACTTC	CSVWDFEQYF
16	NA	TRBV27	TRBJ2-3	NA	TGTGCCAGCAGTTCCCCGGCAGGGGCCATCACAGATACGCAGTATTTT	CASSSPAGAITDTQYF
17	NA	TRBV27	TRBJ1-4	TRBD1	TGTGCCAGCAGTCCAGGACAGGGCCCGGCAACTAATGAAAAACTGTTTTTT	CASSPGQGPATNEKLFF
15	NA	TRBV4-2	TRBJ2-7	NA	TGTGCCAGCAGCTCTGGAAAGACCGGATCCTACGAGCAGTACTTC	CASSSGKTGSYEQYF
15	NA	TRBV23-1	TRBJ2-5	TRBD1	TGCGCCAGCATACCCGGACAGGGACAAAAAGAGACCCAGTACTTC	CASIPGQGQKETQYF
14	NA	TRBV5-6	TRBJ2-7	NA	TGTGCCAGCAGCGCCCTGACACGGACCTACGAGCAGTACTTC	CASSALTRTYEQYF
17	NA	TRBV5-8	TRBJ1-2	TRBD1	TGTGCCAGCAGCTTTCCTTCTAGGACAGGGTACAACTATGGCTACACCTTC	CASSFPSRTGYNYGYTF
15	NA	TRBV30	TRBJ2-7	TRBD1	TGTGCCTGGAGTGTCGGGGACAGGGGCGGCTACGAGCAGTACTTC	CAWSVGDRGGYEQYF
17	NA	TRBV28	TRBJ1-1	NA	TGTGCCAGCAGTTTATTTTCCGAGACGAATGGTGTGGCTGAAGCTTTCTTT	CASSLFSETNGVAEAFF
14	NA	TRBV6-5	TRBJ1-5	TRBD1	TGTGCCAGCAGTAGCACAGGGGGCGTTCAGCCCCAGCATTTT	CASSSTGGVQPQHF
12	NA	TRBV11-2	TRBJ2-2	NA	TGTGCCAGCAGCTTAGACGGGGGGGAGCTGTTTTTT	CASSLDGGELFF
10	NA	TRBV30	TRBJ2-1	NA	TGTGCCTGGATTGGTAATGAGCAGTTCTTC	CAWIGNEQFF
15	NA	TRBV28	TRBJ2-7	NA	TGTGCCAGCAGAGCCAGGGAGGTTCTATCCTACGAGCAGTACTTC	CASRAREVLSYEQYF
14	NA	TRBV19	TRBJ2-7	NA	TGTGCCAGTAGCTCCGGGGGTAGCGGATACGAGCAGTACTTC	CASSSGGSGYEQYF
12	NA	TRBV6-4	TRBJ1-5	NA	TGTGCCAGCAGTGACTCTTATCAGCCCCAGCATTTT	CASSDSYQPQHF